This TCR beta chain derives from a study of human T cells and chemical hapten exposure. Study-level background: Among samples, TCR yields varied mainly because of small differences in pooled library volume.

Of note for this clonotype: Its target is unknown.

Overall study findings and caveats: Sensitizing with DPC caused no change in TCRs above 1 in 1000 frequency.

Regarding time point: patch test 2, 6 weeks after DPC sensitization. Treatment of the sample: therapeutic diphenylcyclopropenone sensitization with weekly scalp DPC. Samples of blood were obtained prior to the application of each patch test. Unfractionated whole blood was the source from which total RNA was extracted. Each CDR3 protein is one row after TCRdb ran MiXCR on the RACE reads. The data hold more than 85,000 distinct CDR3 sequences, with roughly 9.6% observed a single time. The trim removed 5 bases at V and 9 bases at J, leaving 9 bases unmatched. Germline CDR1 and CDR2: SGHTA and FQGNSA. The CDR3 runs to 15 residues.

Here the sequenced sample was whole blood, taken in connection with sensitization to the hapten diphenylcyclopropenone (DPC). The genes are TRBV7-2 and TRBJ2-1, with 11 bases aligning to TRBD2. The TCR was taken from a man aged 40-49 years with alopecia areata. Some clones in this sample may be carry-over from other donors' samples. CDR3: CASSPPGLAVGEQFF. The CDR3 DNA is TGTGCCAGCAGCCCCCCGGGACTAGCGGTAGGTGAGCAGTTCTTC. Full variable domain (outside the CDR3, taken from reference TRBV7-2 and TRBJ2-1): GAGVSQSPSNKVTEKGKDVELRCDPISGHTALYWYRQSLGQGLEFLIYFQGNSAPDKSGLPSDRFSAERTGGSVSTLTIQRTQQEDSAVYLCASSPPGLAVGEQFFGPGTRLTVL.